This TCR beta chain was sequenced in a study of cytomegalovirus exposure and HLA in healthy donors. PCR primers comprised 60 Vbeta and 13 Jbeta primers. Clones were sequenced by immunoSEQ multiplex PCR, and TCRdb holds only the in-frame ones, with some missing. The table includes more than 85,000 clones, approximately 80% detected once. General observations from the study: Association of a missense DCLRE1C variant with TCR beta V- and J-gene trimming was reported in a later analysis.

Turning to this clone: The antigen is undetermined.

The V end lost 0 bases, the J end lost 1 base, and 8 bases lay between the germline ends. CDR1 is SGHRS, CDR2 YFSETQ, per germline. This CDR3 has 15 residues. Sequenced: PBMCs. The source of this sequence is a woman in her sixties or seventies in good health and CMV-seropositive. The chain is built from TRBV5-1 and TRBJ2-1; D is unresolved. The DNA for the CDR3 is TGCGCCAGCAGCTTGGAAGGCGGATCCTACAATGAGCAGTTCTTC. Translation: CASSLEGGSYNEQFF.